The 2 T cell receptor beta chains in this list originate from one sample, sequenced in a study of Ad26.COV2.S vaccination and SARS-CoV-2 variants. Treatment defined: roughly 20 received Ad26.COV2.S at low or high dose, single or two shots; about 5 received placebo; per-sample allocation not given. Day 63 after the first injection of vaccine or placebo was the sampling time. TCRdb's copy holds only in-frame clones and misses some; the assay was immunoSEQ multiplex PCR. The sample carries roughly 380,000 clones, roughly 87% recorded once. The sequences come from peripheral blood, collected in a trial of Ad26.COV2.S vaccine versus placebo. The receptors come from a person aged 18 to 59 who received the Ad26.COV2.S COVID-19 vaccine or a placebo.

The chain is built from TRBV24-1 and TRBJ2-3; 11 bases are a match to TRBD2. J was trimmed by 6 bases and V by 12 bases; bases with no gene match: 7. CDR3 size: 13 residues. Germline loops: CDR1 KGHDR, CDR2 SFDVKD. CDR3 bases: TGTGCCTGTAGCGGGGGGGCCTCGGATACGCAGTATTTT. As protein: CACSGGASDTQYF.

The rearrangement uses TRBV4-3 and TRBJ2-7, with D tentatively TRBD1 (6 bases). There are 14 residues in the CDR3. CDR1 and CDR2 from the germline V gene are LGHNA and YSLEER. The germline V and J ends were trimmed by 4 bases and 2 bases, with 12 bases remaining between them. The CDR3 region has the DNA TGCGCCAGCAGCCTACAACAGGGAGCCTACGAGCAGTACTTC. Translation: CASSLQQGAYEQYF.